The 30 T cell receptor beta chains below come from one sample, sequenced in a study of T cell responses to AZD1222 COVID-19 vaccine. Sequencing used immunoSEQ multiplex PCR; TCRdb keeps in-frame clones, though not all of them. The sample lists about 150,000 clones, 91% seen once, with roughly 7.6% in the top ten. Sequences were derived from peripheral blood, sampled 28 days after the second dose of the MenACWY control vaccine. All receptors come from an adult who received the MenACWY meningococcal vaccine as a control.

The chain carries TRBV9 and TRBJ2-1, with D maybe TRBD1 (6 bases). CDR3 size: 15 residues. The V end lost 1 base, the J end lost 5 bases, and 13 bases lay between the germline ends. Germline lookup yields CDR1 SGDLS and CDR2 YYNGEE. CDR3 residues: CASSVTGLSDNEQFF. The CDR3 DNA sequence: TGTGCCAGCAGCGTAACAGGGTTGTCGGACAATGAGCAGTTCTTC.

The chain carries TRBV5-1 and TRBJ1-4, with a tentative D call TRBD1 (6 bases). With 3 bases removed from V and 0 bases from J, the gap between germline ends came to 9 bases. CDR3 length: 15 residues. Germline-derived CDR1 and CDR2 are SGHRS and YFSETQ. CDR3 coding DNA: TGCGCCAGCAGCTCAACAGGGTCAACTAATGAAAAACTGTTTTTT. It encodes CASSSTGSTNEKLFF.

This chain uses TRBV24-1 with TRBJ1-1; D is uncertain. V was cut by 3 bases and J by 3 bases, with 4 bases left in between. CDR1 is KGHDR, CDR2 SFDVKD, per germline. The CDR3 runs to 12 residues. The CDR3, as DNA: TGTGCCACCAGTGATGCGGACACTGAAGCTTTCTTT. Protein product: CATSDADTEAFF.

This clone was seen just once. The genes are TRBV2 and TRBJ2-1; 7 bases are shared with TRBD2. Germline V gives CDR1 SNHLY, CDR2 FYNNEI. The CDR3 is 15 residues long. With 7 bases clipped from V and 8 bases from J, the junction kept 14 bases outside the gene matches. CDR3 region: CASIPGTKILDEQFF. CDR3 DNA sequence: TGTGCCAGCATCCCCGGGACTAAAATTCTGGATGAGCAGTTCTTC.

The CDR3 reads CASKLDGNTGELFF. CDR3 nucleotides: TGCGCCAGCAAACTTGACGGGAACACCGGGGAGCTGTTTTTT. The chain links TRBV5-1 to TRBJ2-2; D not resolved. Germline V gene data show CDR1 as SGHRS and CDR2 as YFSETQ. Trimming stripped 6 bases from V and 1 base from J, with 10 bases between. The CDR3 totals 14 residues.

The chain carries TRBV6-4 and TRBJ2-1, with TRBD1 matching 9 bases. V lost 5 bases and J lost 5; bases outside the gene matches: 7. The CDR3 runs 15 residues. Germline lookup yields CDR1 MRHNA and CDR2 SNTAGT. The DNA for the CDR3 is TGTGCCAGCAGTAGGGGGACAGGGTTCGACAATGAGCAGTTCTTC. Amino acids: CASSRGTGFDNEQFF.

CDR3 nucleotide sequence: TGTGCCAGCAGCCCCCAGGGGGCACCTCAGCCCCAGCATTTT. Translated: CASSPQGAPQPQHF. The V and J genes are TRBV7-3 and TRBJ1-5; TRBD1 matches 8 bases. The CDR3 spans 14 residues. With 5 bases clipped from V and 6 bases from J, the junction kept 6 bases outside the gene matches. Germline CDR1 and CDR2: SGHTA and FQGTGA.

The rearrangement links TRBV27 to TRBJ2-2, with D possibly called TRBD1 or TRBD2 (7 bases each). V lost 5 bases and J lost 4, with 20 bases in between. This CDR3 contains 17 residues. Germline-derived CDR1 and CDR2 are MNHEY and SMNVEV (reference sequence). CDR3 amino acids: CASSPNPGGAGTGELFF. The CDR3 bases are TGTGCCAGCAGTCCAAACCCAGGGGGGGCGGGCACCGGGGAGCTGTTTTTT.

The chain recombines TRBV5-8 with TRBJ1-6, with D possibly being TRBD1 (6 bases). Germline V gives CDR1 SGHTS, CDR2 YDEGEE. Trimming took 2 bases from V and 6 from J, leaving 9 bases between them. The CDR3 totals 14 residues. The DNA of the CDR3 is TGTGCCAGCAGCTTCAGGGGCCGTAATTCACCCCTCCACTTT. It specifies CASSFRGRNSPLHF.

The chain links TRBV6-5 to TRBJ2-7, with TRBD1 matching over 7 bases. Per the germline V gene, CDR1 is MNHEY and CDR2 is SVGAGI. CDR3 length: 15 residues. V lost 4 bases and J lost 5; bases outside the gene matches: 11. CDR3 in DNA: TGTGCCAGCAGTTCGGCCGGGACAGACCTAAACGAGCAGTACTTC. Its translation: CASSSAGTDLNEQYF.

This rearrangement joins TRBV20-1 to TRBJ2-7, with D uncertain. Germline V CDR1 and CDR2: DFQATT, SNEGSKA (reference sequence). The CDR3 length is 11 residues. V was shortened by 2 bases and J by 4 bases, with 6 bases between the two germline ends. The CDR3 sequence is CSARHPYEQYF. The CDR3, as DNA: TGCAGTGCTAGACACCCTTACGAGCAGTACTTC.

The CDR3 reads CATSRDIQNSPLHF. The CDR3 coding sequence is TGTGCCACCAGCAGAGATATACAAAATTCACCCCTCCACTTT. The chain couples TRBV15 to TRBJ1-6; D is uncertain. Trimming shortened V by 0 bases and J by 7 bases, and 7 bases separated the two germline ends. CDR3 size: 14 residues. Per germline, CDR1 LNHNV and CDR2 YYDKDF (reference sequence).

The table lists this clone with a count of one. The V and J genes are TRBV7-8 and TRBJ2-1; 9 nucleotides align to TRBD2. The CDR3 sequence is 16 residues long. The V gene end was trimmed by 1 base and the J gene end by 7 bases; junction bases not matched to a gene: 8. The germline V gene has CDR1 SGHVS and CDR2 FQNEAQ. The CDR3 DNA reads as TGTGCCAGCAGCTTAGTGGTAGCGGGGGACGGGAATGAGCAGTTCTTC. Protein product: CASSLVVAGDGNEQFF.

V usage is TRBV2 and J usage is TRBJ2-1; 7 nucleotides agree with TRBD1. The V segment lost 5 bases and the J segment 9 bases; nucleotides outside the gene matches: 10. The CDR3 contains 14 residues. Germline assignment: CDR1 SNHLY and CDR2 FYNNEI. The DNA of the CDR3 is TGTGCCAGCAGTACCGGGACAGCCCCTGCTGAGCAGTTCTTC. This codes for CASSTGTAPAEQFF.

This sequence joins TRBV7-6 and TRBJ2-7; 9 bases map to TRBD1. V dropped 5 bases and J dropped 3; count of bases not matched to a gene: 17. CDR3 size: 18 residues. Germline-derived CDR1 and CDR2 are SGHVS and FNYEAQ. CDR3 amino acids: CASSDIQLSGTGSYEQYF. The DNA for the CDR3 is TGTGCCAGCAGCGATATCCAACTGTCCGGGACAGGGAGCTACGAGCAGTACTTC. Complete variable domain (other parts from reference TRBV7-6 and TRBJ2-7): GAGVSQSPRYKVTKRGQDVALRCDPISGHVSLYWYRQALGQGPEFLTYFNYEAQQDKSGLPNDRFSAERPEGSISTLTIQRTEQRDSAMYRCASSDIQLSGTGSYEQYFGPGTRLTVT.

The V call is TRBV10-3, the J call TRBJ2-1; TRBD2 might be the D (5 bases). Germline assignment: CDR1 ENHRY and CDR2 SYGVKD. V lost 7 bases to trimming and J lost 5 bases, with 15 bases between them. The CDR3 is 14 amino acids. CDR3 DNA: TGTGCCATCACCCAAGGTCTAGCCAACAATGAGCAGTTCTTC. Translation: CAITQGLANNEQFF.

V is TRBV28 and J is TRBJ2-2, with D unclear. Germline assignment: CDR1 MDHEN and CDR2 SYDVKM. CDR3 length equals 16 residues. The V end lost 2 bases, the J end lost 0 bases, and 10 bases lay between the germline ends. The CDR3 loop reads CASSLTGRSNTGELFF. The CDR3 region has the DNA TGTGCCAGCAGTTTAACGGGCAGATCGAACACCGGGGAGCTGTTTTTT.

This clone was seen only once. The chain is built from TRBV29-1 and TRBJ2-5, with 9 nucleotides matching TRBD1. Trimming removed 6 bases from V and 0 bases from J; junction bases left unmatched: 5. CDR1 SQVTM and CDR2 ANQGSEA come from the germline V gene. This CDR3 has 14 residues. The CDR3 loop is CSVGGDRDQETQYF. The CDR3 DNA is TGCAGCGTGGGGGGGGACAGGGACCAAGAGACCCAGTACTTC.

The rearrangement links TRBV5-1 to TRBJ1-5; weak D call: TRBD1 (6 bases). In germline, CDR1 is SGHRS, CDR2 YFSETQ. V was clipped by 0 bases and J by 6 bases, with 13 bases between them. The CDR3 is 15 amino acids. CDR3 bases: TGCGCCAGCAGCTTGGGTGTGGGGGGCAGTCAGCCCCAGCATTTT. As protein: CASSLGVGGSQPQHF.

This clone was seen just once. The chain uses TRBV6-1 and TRBJ2-7; D gene ambiguous. Germline CDR1 reads MNHNS; CDR2 reads SASEGT. This CDR3 comprises 16 residues. With 0 bases removed from V and 1 base from J, the gap between germline ends came to 13 bases. CDR3: CASSEAPHYQSYEQYF. The CDR3 coding sequence is TGTGCCAGCAGTGAAGCGCCCCACTACCAGTCCTACGAGCAGTACTTC.

This clone was seen a single time. The chain uses TRBV5-5 and TRBJ1-6, with D possibly matching TRBD1 (5 bases). V shed 0 bases and J shed 10 bases, with 20 bases lying between them. CDR1 is SGHKS and CDR2 is YYEKEE in the germline V gene (reference sequence). The length of the CDR3 is 17 residues. The CDR3 loop is CASSLEIFQGFKSPLHF. CDR3 nucleotides: TGTGCCAGCAGCTTGGAGATTTTTCAGGGTTTTAAATCACCCCTCCACTTT. The full variable domain, rest sourced from reference TRBV5-5 and TRBJ1-6, is DAGVTQSPTHLIKTRGQQVTLRCSPISGHKSVSWYQQVLGQGPQFIFQYYEKEERGRGNFPDRFSARQFPNYSSELNVNALLLGDSALYLCASSLEIFQGFKSPLHFGNGTRLTVT.

The V and J genes are TRBV6-5 and TRBJ2-1; 10 bases are a match to TRBD2. J was trimmed by 9 bases and V by 1 base; bases with no gene match: 6. Germline lookup yields CDR1 MNHEY and CDR2 SVGAGI. This CDR3 is 15 amino acids long. The CDR3 reads CASSYLASGSGEQFF. The CDR3 nucleotides read TGTGCCAGCAGTTACTTGGCTAGCGGGAGTGGTGAGCAGTTCTTC.

V gene TRBV27 combines with J gene TRBJ2-3, with 12 bases that match TRBD2. Trimming took 7 bases from V and 5 from J; bases not matched to a gene: 4. In germline, CDR1 is MNHEY, CDR2 SMNVEV (reference sequence). CDR3 length: 14 amino acids. CDR3 sequence: CASTSGGAGDTQYF. In DNA, the CDR3 is TGTGCCAGCACTAGCGGGGGGGCAGGAGATACGCAGTATTTT.

This clone was seen once. V is TRBV6-4 and J is TRBJ1-2, with a tentative D call TRBD1 (5 bases). With 3 bases removed from V and 4 bases from J, the gap between germline ends came to 15 bases. Germline CDR1 reads MRHNA; CDR2 reads SNTAGT. There are 15 residues in the CDR3. CDR3 DNA sequence: TGTGCCAGCAGTGAGGTCGGTGGGGCAGGCTATGGCTACACCTTC. This codes for CASSEVGGAGYGYTF.

V and J are TRBV5-1 and TRBJ2-1; TRBD2 matches 7 bases. The CDR3 totals 18 residues. Germline values: CDR1 SGHRS, CDR2 YFSETQ. V lost 3 bases, J lost 0 bases, and 12 bases stayed unmatched. CDR3 sequence reads: CASSSASSGASSYNEQFF. The CDR3, as DNA: TGCGCCAGCAGCTCCGCTTCTAGCGGAGCCAGCTCCTACAATGAGCAGTTCTTC.

V and J are TRBV19 and TRBJ2-7, with TRBD2 matching 13 bases. Germline V CDR1 and CDR2: LNHDA, SQIVND (reference sequence). V gave up 6 bases and J gave up 5 bases; unmatched junction bases: 10. The CDR3 has 16 residues. CDR3 in amino acids: CASRRTSGGVVNEQYF. DNA for the CDR3: TGTGCCAGTAGAAGGACTAGCGGGGGAGTCGTCAACGAGCAGTACTTC.

V is TRBV6-2 or TRBV6-3 and J is TRBJ2-1; D gene ambiguous. V was clipped by 5 bases and J by 8 bases, with 16 bases between them. In germline, CDR1 is MNHEY, CDR2 SVGEGT. This CDR3 has 14 amino acids. The CDR3 spells CASSTVRGSDEQFF. CDR3 nucleotides: TGTGCCAGCAGTACCGTTAGAGGCTCGGATGAGCAGTTCTTC.

The J gene is TRBJ1-1, the V gene TRBV7-9, with D maybe TRBD1 (6 bases). In germline, CDR1 is SEHNR, CDR2 FQNEAQ (reference sequence). Trimming shortened V by 5 bases and J by 1 base, and 8 bases separated the two germline ends. The CDR3 consists of 13 residues. The CDR3, as DNA: TGTGCCAGCAGCACGGGACAGAACACTGAAGCTTTCTTT. Translation: CASSTGQNTEAFF.

This chain joins TRBV20-1 and TRBJ2-3, with unresolved D. This CDR3 contains 11 residues. The V end was cut by 6 bases, the J end by 10 bases, with 14 bases between. Germline V CDR1 and CDR2: DFQATT, SNEGSKA (reference sequence). This chain's CDR3 is CSAPRTPAQYF. In nucleotides, the CDR3 is TGCAGTGCCCCTCGGACCCCTGCGCAGTATTTT.

The rearrangement joins TRBV10-3 to TRBJ2-7; 7 bases are a match to TRBD1. V dropped 4 bases and J dropped 2; count of bases not matched to a gene: 5. The CDR3 length is 14 residues. Germline assignment: CDR1 ENHRY and CDR2 SYGVKD. This CDR3 is CAISGNQGAYEQYF. Written as DNA, the CDR3 is TGTGCCATCAGTGGGAATCAGGGGGCCTACGAGCAGTACTTC.